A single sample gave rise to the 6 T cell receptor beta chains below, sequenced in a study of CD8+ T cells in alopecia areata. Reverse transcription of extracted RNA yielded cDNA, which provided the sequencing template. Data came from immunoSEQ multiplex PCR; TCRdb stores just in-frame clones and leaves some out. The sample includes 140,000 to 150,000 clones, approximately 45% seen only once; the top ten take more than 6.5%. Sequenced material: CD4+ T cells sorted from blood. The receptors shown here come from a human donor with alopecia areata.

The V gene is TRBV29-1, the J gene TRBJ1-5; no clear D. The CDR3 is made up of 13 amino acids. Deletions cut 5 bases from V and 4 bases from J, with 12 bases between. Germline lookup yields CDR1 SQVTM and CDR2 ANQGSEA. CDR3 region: CSVSLEGNQPQHF. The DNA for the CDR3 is TGCAGCGTTAGTTTAGAGGGAAATCAGCCCCAGCATTTT.

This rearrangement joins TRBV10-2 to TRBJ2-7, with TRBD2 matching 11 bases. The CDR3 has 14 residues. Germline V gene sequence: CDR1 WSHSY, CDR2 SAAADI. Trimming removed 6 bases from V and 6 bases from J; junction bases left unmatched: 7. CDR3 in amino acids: CASRTSGSLSEQYF. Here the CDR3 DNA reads TGCGCCAGCAGAACTAGCGGGAGCCTCTCCGAGCAGTACTTC.

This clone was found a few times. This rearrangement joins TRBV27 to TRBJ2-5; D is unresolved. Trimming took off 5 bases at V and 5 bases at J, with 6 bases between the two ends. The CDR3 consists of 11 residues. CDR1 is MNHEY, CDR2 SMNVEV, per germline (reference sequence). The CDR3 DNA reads TGTGCCAGCAGTCTAATGGAGACCCAGTACTTC. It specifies CASSLMETQYF.

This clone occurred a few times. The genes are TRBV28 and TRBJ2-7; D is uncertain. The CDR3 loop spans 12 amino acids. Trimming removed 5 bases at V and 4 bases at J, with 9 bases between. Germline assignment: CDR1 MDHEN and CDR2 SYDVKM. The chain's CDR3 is CASSQTKYEQYF. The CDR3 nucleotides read TGTGCCAGCAGTCAAACCAAATACGAGCAGTACTTC.

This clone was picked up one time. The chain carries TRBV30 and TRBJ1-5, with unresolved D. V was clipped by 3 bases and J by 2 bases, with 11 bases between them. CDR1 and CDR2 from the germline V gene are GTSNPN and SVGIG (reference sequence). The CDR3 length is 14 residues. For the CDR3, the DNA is TGTGCCTGGAGCGAGGTCAACGGCAATCAGCCCCAGCATTTT. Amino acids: CAWSEVNGNQPQHF.

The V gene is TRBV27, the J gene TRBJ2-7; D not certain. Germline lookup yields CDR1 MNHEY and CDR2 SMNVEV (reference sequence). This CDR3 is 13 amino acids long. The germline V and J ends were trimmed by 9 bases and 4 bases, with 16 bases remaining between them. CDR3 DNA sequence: TGTGCCAGGTATACCTACTCCATATACGAGCAGTACTTC. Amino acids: CARYTYSIYEQYF.